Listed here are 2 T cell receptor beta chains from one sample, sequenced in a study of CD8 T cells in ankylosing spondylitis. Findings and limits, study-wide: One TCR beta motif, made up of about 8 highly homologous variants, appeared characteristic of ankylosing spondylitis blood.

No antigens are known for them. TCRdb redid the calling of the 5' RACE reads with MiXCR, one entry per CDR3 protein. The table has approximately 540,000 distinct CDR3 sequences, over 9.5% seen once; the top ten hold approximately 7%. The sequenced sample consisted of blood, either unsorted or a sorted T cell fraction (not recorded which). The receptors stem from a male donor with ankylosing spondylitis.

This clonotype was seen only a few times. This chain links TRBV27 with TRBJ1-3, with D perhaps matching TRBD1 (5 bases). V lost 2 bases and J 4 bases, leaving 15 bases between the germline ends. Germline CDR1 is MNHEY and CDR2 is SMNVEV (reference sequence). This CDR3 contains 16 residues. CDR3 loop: CASSLRLGPWGNTIYF. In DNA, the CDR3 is TGTGCCAGCAGTTTAAGGCTGGGGCCCTGGGGAAACACCATATATTTT.

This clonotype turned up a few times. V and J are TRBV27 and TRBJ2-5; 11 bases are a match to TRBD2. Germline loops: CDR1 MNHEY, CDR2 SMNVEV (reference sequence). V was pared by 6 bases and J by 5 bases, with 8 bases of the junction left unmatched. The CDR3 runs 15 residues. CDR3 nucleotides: TGTGCCAGCAGAGCTCGACTAGCGGGACTCGAGACCCAGTACTTC. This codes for CASRARLAGLETQYF.